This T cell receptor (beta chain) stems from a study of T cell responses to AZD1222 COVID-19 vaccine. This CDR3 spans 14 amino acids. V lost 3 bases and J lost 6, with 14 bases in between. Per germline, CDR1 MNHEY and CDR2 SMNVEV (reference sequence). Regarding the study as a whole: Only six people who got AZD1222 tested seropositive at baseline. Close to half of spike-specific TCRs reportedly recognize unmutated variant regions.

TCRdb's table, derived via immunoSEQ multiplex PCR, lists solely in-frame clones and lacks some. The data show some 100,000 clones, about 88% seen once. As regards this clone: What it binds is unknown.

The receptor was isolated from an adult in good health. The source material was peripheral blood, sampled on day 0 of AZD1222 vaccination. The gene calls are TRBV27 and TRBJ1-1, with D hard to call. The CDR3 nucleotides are TGTGCCAGCAGTTTTTCGTATGGAGGAGCTGAAGCTTTCTTT. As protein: CASSFSYGGAEAFF.